Given below is one T cell receptor (beta chain) in context. Its antigen is still unknown. The sample originates from a study of cytomegalovirus exposure and HLA in healthy donors. Study-wide background: Among about 400 genotyped donors, around 80% fell in the Caucasian-associated ancestry cluster.

Study conclusions and caveats: The authors confirmed in vitro that a few CMV-associated chains were specific for CMV antigens.

V trimming: 3 bases; J trimming: 9 bases; junction bases outside the gene matches: 11. CDR1 is KGHSH, CDR2 LQKENI, per germline. CDR3 size: 16 residues. PCR was performed using 60 Vbeta and 13 Jbeta primers. Clones were sequenced by immunoSEQ multiplex PCR, and TCRdb holds only the in-frame ones, with some missing. The sample has around 100,000 clones; over 75% are singletons. The chain uses TRBV18 and TRBJ2-1; 10 bases align to TRBD2. This sequence originates from a woman under 40 in good health and CMV-seropositive. The material sequenced was PBMCs. CDR3 region: CASSPSGRAFGSEQFF. The CDR3 region has the DNA TGTGCCAGCTCACCCAGCGGGAGGGCTTTTGGTAGTGAGCAGTTCTTC.